A single sample gave rise to the 15 T cell receptor beta chains below, sequenced in a study of T cells after posttransplantation cyclophosphamide. Repertoires were generated with immunoSEQ multiplex PCR, while TCRdb's copy carries only in-frame clones and drops some. The profile covers 25,000 to 35,000 clones, none occurring a single time. Sequencing was performed on PBMCs. Receptors originate from a woman aged 30 to 39 in good health and a related stem cell transplant donor.

This clone was recorded at least ten times. The chain is built from TRBV6-1 and TRBJ2-3; 7 bases match TRBD1. The CDR3 length is 14 residues. Germline lookup yields CDR1 MNHNS and CDR2 SASEGT. V trimming: 6 bases; J trimming: 7 bases; junction bases outside the gene matches: 10. CDR3 region: CASRPDRQLNTQYF. The CDR3 DNA follows: TGTGCCAGCAGACCGGACAGGCAACTCAATACGCAGTATTTT.

Ten or more counts support this clone. The CDR3 is CASRRDPGWPQHF. The CDR3 region has the DNA TGTGCCAGCAGGAGAGATCCTGGCTGGCCCCAGCATTTT. The chain employs TRBV2 and TRBJ1-5, with no clear D. Germline CDR1 is SNHLY and CDR2 is FYNNEI. Trimming pared 6 bases from V and 9 bases from J, leaving 15 bases between. This CDR3 has 13 amino acids. The variable domain in full, with the rest retrieved from reference TRBV2 and TRBJ1-5, is EPEVTQTPSHQVTQMGQEVILRCVPISNHLYFYWYRQILGQKVEFLVSFYNNEISEKSEIFDDQFSVERPDGSNFTLKIRSTKLEDSAMYFCASRRDPGWPQHFGDGTRLSIL.

In this sample, this clone turned up many times. The chain employs TRBV7-9 and TRBJ2-1; TRBD1 might be the D (7 bases). The CDR3 contains 18 residues. Trimming shortened V by 0 bases and J by 4 bases, and 19 bases separated the two germline ends. CDR1 and CDR2 from the germline V gene are SEHNR and FQNEAQ (reference sequence). As DNA, the CDR3 is TGTGCCAGCAGCTTAGCAGCCAGGAGGGACAGCCGATACAATGAGCAGTTCTTC. It yields the protein CASSLAARRDSRYNEQFF.

This clone was counted ten times or more. The chain is built from TRBV5-4 and TRBJ2-7, with 7 bases identical to TRBD1. V shed 4 bases and J 0 bases; nucleotides not matched to a gene: 10. CDR1 and CDR2 from the germline V gene are SGHNT and YYREEE (reference sequence). The CDR3 covers 16 residues. The chain's CDR3 is CASSLLTGQSSYEQYF. The CDR3 bases are TGTGCCAGCAGCCTCTTAACGGGACAGAGCTCCTACGAGCAGTACTTC. The variable domain in full, completed from reference TRBV5-4 and TRBJ2-7, reads ETGVTQSPTHLIKTRGQQVTLRCSSQSGHNTVSWYQQALGQGPQFIFQYYREEENGRGNFPPRFSGLQFPNYSSELNVNALELDDSALYLCASSLLTGQSSYEQYFGPGTRLTVT.

This clone was seen repeatedly, ten times or more. This rearrangement joins TRBV27 to TRBJ2-7, with 9 nucleotides matching TRBD1. Germline assignment: CDR1 MNHEY and CDR2 SMNVEV (reference sequence). V shed 5 bases, J shed 3 bases, and the junction held 5 bases outside the gene matches. CDR3 length equals 14 residues. CDR3 nucleotides: TGTGCCAGCAGTCGCCGGACAGGGGTCTACGAGCAGTACTTC. Amino acid sequence: CASSRRTGVYEQYF.

This clone has a count of ten or more. V and J are TRBV14 and TRBJ2-4; TRBD1 matches at 7 bases. The ends lost 3 bases at V and 9 bases at J; junction bases unmatched: 8. The CDR3 runs 14 residues. CDR1 and CDR2 (germline): SGHDN, FVKESK. The CDR3 loop is CASSHWDRKGIQYF. The CDR3 nucleotides read TGTGCCAGCAGCCATTGGGACAGAAAGGGCATTCAGTACTTC.

In this sample, this clone turned up many times. V is TRBV14 and J is TRBJ1-1, with D perhaps TRBD1 (5 bases). Germline CDR1 and CDR2: SGHDN and FVKESK. Trimming left V 1 base short and J 2 bases short, with 14 bases between. The CDR3 runs 16 residues. The CDR3 region is CASSQVRSGVNTEAFF. In DNA, the CDR3 is TGTGCCAGCAGCCAAGTTCGTTCGGGGGTCAACACTGAAGCTTTCTTT.

At least ten counts were recorded for this clone. The chain combines TRBV6-1 with TRBJ1-3; the D is unclear. Deletions cut 4 bases from V and 0 bases from J, with 7 bases between. This CDR3 region has 14 residues. Germline V gene lookup returns CDR1 MNHNS and CDR2 SASEGT. CDR3: CASSVPISGNTIYF. The CDR3 DNA reads TGTGCCAGCAGTGTTCCCATCTCTGGAAACACCATATATTTT.

This clone was observed at least ten times. The gene calls are TRBV18 and TRBJ1-1, with 7 nucleotides matching TRBD1. CDR3 size: 13 residues. Germline V gives CDR1 KGHSH, CDR2 LQKENI. Germline trimming cut 4 bases from V and 1 base from J; bases unmatched to any gene: 0. The CDR3 loop is CASSRTGNTEAFF. In nucleotides, the CDR3 is TGTGCCAGCTCACGGACAGGGAACACTGAAGCTTTCTTT. Drawing the rest from reference TRBV18 and TRBJ1-1, the complete variable domain is NAGVMQNPRHLVRRRGQEARLRCSPMKGHSHVYWYRQLPEEGLKFMVYLQKENIIDESGMPKERFSAEFPKEGPSILRIQQVVRGDSAAYFCASSRTGNTEAFFGQGTRLTVV.

Many counts were recorded for this clone. The chain recombines TRBV28 with TRBJ2-3; maybe TRBD2 (5 bases). Trimming took off 10 bases at V and 5 bases at J, with 16 bases between the two ends. Germline CDR1 MDHEN, CDR2 SYDVKM. This CDR3 contains 13 residues. CDR3 residues: CATRESGVDTQYF. DNA for the CDR3: TGTGCCACCCGTGAGAGCGGTGTAGATACGCAGTATTTT.

This clone was recorded many times. V usage is TRBV6-6 and J usage is TRBJ1-3; maybe TRBD1 (6 bases). V was cut by 0 bases and J by 8 bases, with 14 bases left in between. The V gene's germline CDR1 is MNHNY and CDR2 SVGAGI (reference sequence). The CDR3 covers 15 residues. CDR3 coding DNA: TGTGCCAGCAGTTACTCCGGGCAGGGGCTAGACACCATATATTTT. Translating it yields CASSYSGQGLDTIYF.

This clone was recorded at least ten times. V gene TRBV9 combines with J gene TRBJ1-5, with TRBD1 identical over 11 bases. Germline V lookup: CDR1 SGDLS, CDR2 YYNGEE. The J segment lost 0 bases and the V segment lost 3 bases, leaving 8 bases of the junction unmatched. CDR3 size: 18 residues. CDR3 protein: CASSERTGGECSNQPQHF. In nucleotides, the CDR3 is TGTGCCAGCAGCGAAAGGACAGGGGGCGAATGTAGCAATCAGCCCCAGCATTTT. Full variable domain (missing parts from reference TRBV9 and TRBJ1-5): DSGVTQTPKHLITATGQRVTLRCSPRSGDLSVYWYQQSLDQGLQFLIQYYNGEERAKGNILERFSAQQFPDLHSELNLSSLELGDSALYFCASSERTGGECSNQPQHFGDGTRLSIL.

The J gene is TRBJ1-6, the V gene TRBV9; TRBD1 might be the D (6 bases). Germline CDR1 is SGDLS and CDR2 is YYNGEE. This CDR3 region has 15 residues. V lost 3 bases and J 8 bases, leaving 15 bases between the germline ends. CDR3: CASSGSQGRDSPLHF. CDR3 DNA: TGTGCCAGCAGCGGTTCGCAGGGGAGGGATTCACCCCTCCACTTT.

There are many counts of this clone. V is TRBV7-8 and J is TRBJ1-2; the D gene is possibly TRBD1 (6 bases). CDR1 SGHVS and CDR2 FQNEAQ come from the germline V gene. V gave up 0 bases and J gave up 6 bases, with 8 bases separating them. The CDR3 is made up of 13 amino acids. The CDR3 nucleotides read TGTGCCAGCAGCTTAGCCTACAGGGATGGCTACACCTTC. This sequence encodes CASSLAYRDGYTF.

This clone showed up many times. The rearrangement joins TRBV6-5 to TRBJ2-1; 7 bases line up with TRBD1. The CDR3 extends over 14 amino acids. The junction had 4 bases not matched to a gene; V was cut back by 2 bases and J by 6 bases. Germline V lookup: CDR1 MNHEY, CDR2 SVGAGI. The CDR3 DNA is TGTGCCAGCAGTTACGGGACAGTCCCCAATGAGCAGTTCTTC. As protein: CASSYGTVPNEQFF.